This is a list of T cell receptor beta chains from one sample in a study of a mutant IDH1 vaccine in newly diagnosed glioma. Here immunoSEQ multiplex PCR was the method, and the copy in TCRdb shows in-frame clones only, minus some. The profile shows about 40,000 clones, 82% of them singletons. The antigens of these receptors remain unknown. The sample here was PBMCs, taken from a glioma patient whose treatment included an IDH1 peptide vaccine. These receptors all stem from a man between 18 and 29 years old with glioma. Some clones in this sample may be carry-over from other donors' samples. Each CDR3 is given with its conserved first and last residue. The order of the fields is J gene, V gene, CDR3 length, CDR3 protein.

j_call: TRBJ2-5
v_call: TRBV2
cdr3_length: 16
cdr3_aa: CASSEQGPSFGETQYF

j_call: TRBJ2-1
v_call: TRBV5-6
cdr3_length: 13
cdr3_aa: CASSLTDYNEQFF

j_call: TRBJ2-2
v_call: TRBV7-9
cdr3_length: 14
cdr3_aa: CASSPRANTGELFF

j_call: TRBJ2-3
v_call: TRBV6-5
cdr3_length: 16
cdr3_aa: CASSSLTSGSTDTQYF

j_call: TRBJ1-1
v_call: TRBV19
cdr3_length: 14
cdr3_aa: CASSIKGFNTEAFF

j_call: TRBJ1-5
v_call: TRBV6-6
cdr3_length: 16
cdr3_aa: CASSYPTGNSNQPQHF

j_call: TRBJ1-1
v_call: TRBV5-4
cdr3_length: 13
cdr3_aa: CASSFSTDTEAFF

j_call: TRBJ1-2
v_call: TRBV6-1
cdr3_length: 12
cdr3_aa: CASSEQHYGYTF

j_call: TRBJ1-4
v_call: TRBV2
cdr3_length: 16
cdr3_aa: CASSDWGGTENEKLFF

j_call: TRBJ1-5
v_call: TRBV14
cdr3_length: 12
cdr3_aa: CASSQSSGAQHF

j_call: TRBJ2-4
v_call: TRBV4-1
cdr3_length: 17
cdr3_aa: CASSPIRQGADENIQYF

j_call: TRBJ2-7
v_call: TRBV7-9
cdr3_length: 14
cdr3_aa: CASSWTAQPYEQYF

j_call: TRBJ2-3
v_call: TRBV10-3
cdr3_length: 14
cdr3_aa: CAISGLSSTDTQYF

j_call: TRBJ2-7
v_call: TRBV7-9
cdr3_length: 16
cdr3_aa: CASSLLPGTDSYEQYF